This T cell receptor (beta chain) was found in a study of T cells in Graves' hyperthyroidism and ophthalmopathy. Study findings and constraints: In the blood, most expanded thyroid clonotypes above 0.001 appeared as well. Stable hyperthyroidism was separated from ophthalmopathy by a model based on 13 V-J features.

The germline CDR1 and CDR2 sequences are DFQATT and SNEGSKA (reference sequence). Unmatched junction bases numbered 9, after V lost 4 bases and J lost 4 bases. CDR3 size: 14 residues. This clonotype was seen repeatedly, ten times or more. Its antigen is unidentified. Amplified TCR beta CDR3 regions derived from RNA transcripts. Using the HTBI primer set, a first-round RT-PCR was run on the TCR CDR3. TCRdb analysed the multiplex PCR reads with MiXCR anew, one entry per CDR3 protein. The data hold roughly 380,000 distinct CDR3 sequences, with approximately 20% observed a single time. Sequencing was done on a sample of blood. The chain combines TRBV20-1 with TRBJ2-7; 8 nucleotides align to TRBD1. This TCR was sampled from a woman aged 18-29 years with Graves' hyperthyroidism. The CDR3 loop is CSAKLGQGLYEQYF. The CDR3 nucleotides are TGCAGTGCTAAACTCGGACAGGGTTTATACGAGCAGTACTTC.